Shown below are 10 T cell receptor beta chains from a single sample sequenced in a study of blood T cell repertoires in COVID-19. Measured with immunoSEQ multiplex PCR; TCRdb has only the in-frame clones, and not every one. There are around 300,000 clones in the sample; about 89% occur only once, and 1.7% lies in the top ten. The specimen sequenced was PBMCs or T cells enriched from blood (not recorded which). The receptors stem from a woman aged 35 to 49 who had recovered from COVID-19.

The chain uses TRBV28 and TRBJ1-2, with 7 bases identical to TRBD1. Germline values: CDR1 MDHEN, CDR2 SYDVKM. This CDR3 region has 16 residues. J lost 2 bases, V lost 5 bases, and 11 bases had no gene match. The CDR3: CASSMTGLYSNYGYTF. The CDR3 region has the DNA TGTGCCAGCAGTATGACAGGGTTATACTCCAACTATGGCTACACCTTC.

The chain recombines TRBV4-2 with TRBJ2-5; possible D gene TRBD2, 6 bases. The ends were cut back, 0 bases at V and 2 bases at J, with 16 bases in the middle. This CDR3 is built from 17 residues. Germline V gives CDR1 LGHNA, CDR2 YNFKEQ. The CDR3 here is CASSQDGQRANQETQYF. The CDR3 region has the DNA TGTGCCAGCAGCCAAGATGGGCAGCGGGCGAATCAAGAGACCCAGTACTTC.

The J gene is TRBJ2-2, the V gene TRBV18; 12 nucleotides match TRBD1. CDR3 size: 15 residues. Germline V lookup: CDR1 KGHSH, CDR2 LQKENI. Trimming cost V 5 bases and J 4 bases; bases outside gene matches: 2. The CDR3 nucleotides read TGTGCCAGCTCATCGGGACAGGGGGCCACCGGGGAGCTGTTTTTT. Its translation is CASSSGQGATGELFF.

The chain carries TRBV30 and TRBJ1-3; 9 bases agree with TRBD1. CDR1 and CDR2 (germline): GTSNPN, SVGIG (reference sequence). The CDR3 runs to 14 residues. V was pared by 2 bases and J by 4 bases, with 3 bases of the junction left unmatched. In DNA, the CDR3 is TGTGCCTGGAGTTCGGGGACAGGGGGAAACACCATATATTTT. It translates to CAWSSGTGGNTIYF.

The J gene is TRBJ2-5, the V gene TRBV7-2, with 14 nucleotides matching TRBD2. V shed 0 bases, J shed 4 bases, and the junction held 1 base outside the gene matches. The V gene's germline CDR1 is SGHTA and CDR2 FQGNSA. This CDR3 region has 16 residues. CDR3 region: CASSLAGLAGGETQYF. In nucleotides, the CDR3 is TGTGCCAGCAGCTTAGCCGGACTAGCGGGGGGAGAGACCCAGTACTTC.

V usage is TRBV7-2 and J usage is TRBJ1-1, with D perhaps matching TRBD1 (6 bases). V was shortened by 1 base and J by 4 bases, with 13 bases between the two germline ends. Germline assignment: CDR1 SGHTA and CDR2 FQGNSA. The CDR3 has 15 residues. CDR3 coding DNA: TGTGCCAGCAGCTTAGTAGACAGGAAGAGCACTGAAGCTTTCTTT. Translating it yields CASSLVDRKSTEAFF.

This chain links TRBV7-8 with TRBJ1-2, with D unclear. V was clipped by 5 bases and J by 5 bases, with 9 bases between them. CDR3 length equals 12 residues. Germline loops: CDR1 SGHVS, CDR2 FQNEAQ. This CDR3 is CASSQPSYGYTF. DNA for the CDR3: TGTGCCAGCAGCCAGCCCTCGTATGGCTACACCTTC.

The V and J genes are TRBV7-9 and TRBJ2-1; a possible D gene is TRBD1 (6 bases). The V end was cut by 5 bases, the J end by 8 bases, with 22 bases between. Germline CDR1 and CDR2: SEHNR and FQNEAQ (reference sequence). CDR3 length equals 16 residues. As DNA, the CDR3 is TGTGCCAGCAGCCCACCCCCTTTACAGGGATGGCATGAGCAGTTCTTC. Encoded protein: CASSPPPLQGWHEQFF.

The V gene is TRBV12-3 or TRBV12-4, the J gene TRBJ2-7, with 7 bases that match TRBD1. CDR3 length: 13 residues. J gave up 3 bases and V 9 bases, and 8 bases lay outside the gene matches. This CDR3 is CASSRQGVYEQYF. The CDR3, as DNA: TGTGCCAGTAGTCGACAGGGAGTCTACGAGCAGTACTTC.

V usage is TRBV7-2 and J usage is TRBJ1-2; D uncertain. This CDR3 has 16 amino acids. Looked up from germline, CDR1 is SGHTA and CDR2 is FQGNSA. The V gene lost 1 base and the J gene lost 5 bases, with 17 bases spanning the gap. CDR3 amino acids: CASSLGHSFVNYGYTF. The CDR3 nucleotides are TGTGCCAGCAGCTTAGGCCACAGTTTCGTGAATTATGGCTACACCTTC.